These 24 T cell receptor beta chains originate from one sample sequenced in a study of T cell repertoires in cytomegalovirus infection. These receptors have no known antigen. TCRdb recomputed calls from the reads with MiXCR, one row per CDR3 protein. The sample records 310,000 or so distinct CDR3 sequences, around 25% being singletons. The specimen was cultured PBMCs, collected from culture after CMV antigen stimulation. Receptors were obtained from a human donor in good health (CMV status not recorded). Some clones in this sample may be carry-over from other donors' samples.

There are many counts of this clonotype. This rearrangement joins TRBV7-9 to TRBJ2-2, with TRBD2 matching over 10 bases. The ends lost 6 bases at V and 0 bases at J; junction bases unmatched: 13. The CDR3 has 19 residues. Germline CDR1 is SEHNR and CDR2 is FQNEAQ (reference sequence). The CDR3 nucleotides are TGTGCCAGCAGTTCTACTAGCGGGACGGGGCCCGCGAACACCGGGGAGCTGTTTTTT. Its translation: CASSSTSGTGPANTGELFF.

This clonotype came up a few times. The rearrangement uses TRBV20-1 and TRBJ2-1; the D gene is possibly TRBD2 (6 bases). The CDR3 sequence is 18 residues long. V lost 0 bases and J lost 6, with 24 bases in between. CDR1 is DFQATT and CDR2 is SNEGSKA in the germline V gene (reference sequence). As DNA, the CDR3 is TGCAGTGCTAGAGATCACCCTGCTCCCGCGGCGCGGGGCAATGAGCAGTTCTTC. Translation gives CSARDHPAPAARGNEQFF.

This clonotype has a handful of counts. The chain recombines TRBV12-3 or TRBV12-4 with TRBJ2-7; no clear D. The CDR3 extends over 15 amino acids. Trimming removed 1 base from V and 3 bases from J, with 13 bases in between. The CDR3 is CASSLVAPRVYEQYV. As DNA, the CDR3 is TGTGCCAGCAGTTTAGTGGCCCCACGGGTCTACGAGCAGTACGTC.

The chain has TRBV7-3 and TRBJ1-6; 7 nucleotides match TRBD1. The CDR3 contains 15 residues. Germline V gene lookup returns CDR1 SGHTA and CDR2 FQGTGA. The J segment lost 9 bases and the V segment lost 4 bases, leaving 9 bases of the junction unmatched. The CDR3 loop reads CASSSQGEGGSPLHF. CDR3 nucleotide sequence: TGTGCCAGCAGCTCTCAGGGGGAGGGAGGTTCACCCCTCCACTTT. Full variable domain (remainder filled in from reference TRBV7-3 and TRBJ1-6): GAGVSQTPSNKVTEKGKYVELRCDPISGHTALYWYRQSLGQGPEFLIYFQGTGAADDSGLPNDRFFAVRPEGSVSTLKIQRTERGDSAVYLCASSSQGEGGSPLHFGNGTRLTVT.

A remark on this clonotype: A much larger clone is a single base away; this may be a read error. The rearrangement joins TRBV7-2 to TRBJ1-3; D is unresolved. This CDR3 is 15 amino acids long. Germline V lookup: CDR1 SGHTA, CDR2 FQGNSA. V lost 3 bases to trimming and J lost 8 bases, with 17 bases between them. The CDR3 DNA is TGTGCCAGCAGCTTCGTACAAGGGAGCGGCGACACCATATATTTT. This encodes CASSFVQGSGDTIYF. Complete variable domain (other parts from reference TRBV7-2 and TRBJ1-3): GAGVSQSPSNKVTEKGKDVELRCDPISGHTALYWYRQSLGQGLEFLIYFQGNSAPDKSGLPSDRFSAERTGGSVSTLTIQRTQQEDSAVYLCASSFVQGSGDTIYFGEGSWLTVV.

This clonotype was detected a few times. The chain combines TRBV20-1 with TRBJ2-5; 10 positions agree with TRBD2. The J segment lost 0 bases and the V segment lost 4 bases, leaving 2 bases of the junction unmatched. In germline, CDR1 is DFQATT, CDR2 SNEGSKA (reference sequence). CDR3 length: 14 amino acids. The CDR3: CSAKLAGYQETQYF. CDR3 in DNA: TGCAGTGCTAAACTAGCGGGGTACCAAGAGACCCAGTACTTC.

This chain's CDR3 is CASRRQGSSAYGYTF. The CDR3, as DNA: TGTGCCAGCAGGAGACAGGGGAGTTCAGCCTATGGCTACACCTTC. The genes are TRBV6-1 and TRBJ1-2; 8 bases line up with TRBD1. The CDR3 has 15 residues. J gave up 4 bases and V 6 bases, and 10 bases lay outside the gene matches. Looked up from germline, CDR1 is MNHNS and CDR2 is SASEGT.

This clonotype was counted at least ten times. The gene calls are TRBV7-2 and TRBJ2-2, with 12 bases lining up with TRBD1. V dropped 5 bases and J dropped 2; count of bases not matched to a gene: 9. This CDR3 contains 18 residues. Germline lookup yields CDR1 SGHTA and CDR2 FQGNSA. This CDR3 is CASSNGTGGNYNTGELFF. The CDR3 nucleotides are TGTGCCAGCAGCAATGGGACAGGGGGCAATTATAACACCGGGGAGCTGTTTTTT.

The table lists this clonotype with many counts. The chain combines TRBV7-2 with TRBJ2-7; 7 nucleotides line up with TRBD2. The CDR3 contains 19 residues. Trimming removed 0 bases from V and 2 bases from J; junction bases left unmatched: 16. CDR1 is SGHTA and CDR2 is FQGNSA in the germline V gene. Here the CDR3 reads CASSLAPGYLLAVAYEQYF. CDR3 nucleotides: TGTGCCAGCAGCTTAGCCCCTGGATATCTCCTAGCGGTAGCCTACGAGCAGTACTTC.

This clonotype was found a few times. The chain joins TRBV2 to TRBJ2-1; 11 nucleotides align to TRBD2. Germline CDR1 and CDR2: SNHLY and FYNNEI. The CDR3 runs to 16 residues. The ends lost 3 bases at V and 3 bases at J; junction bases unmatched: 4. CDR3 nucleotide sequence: TGTGCCAGCAGTGAGGGACTAGCGGATTTCTACAATGAGCAGTTCTTC. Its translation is CASSEGLADFYNEQFF. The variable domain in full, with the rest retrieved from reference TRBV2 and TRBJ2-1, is EPEVTQTPSHQVTQMGQEVILRCVPISNHLYFYWYRQILGQKVEFLVSFYNNEISEKSEIFDDQFSVERPDGSNFTLKIRSTKLEDSAMYFCASSEGLADFYNEQFFGPGTRLTVL.

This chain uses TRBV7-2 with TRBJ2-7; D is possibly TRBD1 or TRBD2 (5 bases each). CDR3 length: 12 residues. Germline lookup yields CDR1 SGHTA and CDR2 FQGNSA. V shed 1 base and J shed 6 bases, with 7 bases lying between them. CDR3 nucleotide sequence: TGTGCCAGCAGCTTAGGAGGGGCCGAGCAGTACGTC. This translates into CASSLGGAEQYV.

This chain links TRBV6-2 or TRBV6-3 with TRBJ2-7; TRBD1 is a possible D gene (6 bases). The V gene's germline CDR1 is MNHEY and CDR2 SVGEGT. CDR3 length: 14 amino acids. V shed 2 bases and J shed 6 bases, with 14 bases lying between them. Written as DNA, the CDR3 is TGTGCCAGCAGTTACAATAAGGGGGTAAGCGAGCAGTACTTC. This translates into CASSYNKGVSEQYF.

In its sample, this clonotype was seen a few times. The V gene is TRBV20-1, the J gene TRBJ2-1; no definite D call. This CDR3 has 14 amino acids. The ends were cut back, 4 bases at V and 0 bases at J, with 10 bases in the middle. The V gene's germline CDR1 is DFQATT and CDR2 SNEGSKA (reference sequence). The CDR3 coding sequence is TGCAGTGCTACCCTCGGACCCTCCTACAATGAGCAGTTCTTC. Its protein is CSATLGPSYNEQFF.

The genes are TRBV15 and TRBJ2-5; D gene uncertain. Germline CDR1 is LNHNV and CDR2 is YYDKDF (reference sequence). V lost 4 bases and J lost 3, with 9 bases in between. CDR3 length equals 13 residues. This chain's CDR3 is CATSMGGEETQYF. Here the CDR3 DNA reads TGTGCCACCAGCATGGGCGGAGAAGAGACCCAGTACTTC.

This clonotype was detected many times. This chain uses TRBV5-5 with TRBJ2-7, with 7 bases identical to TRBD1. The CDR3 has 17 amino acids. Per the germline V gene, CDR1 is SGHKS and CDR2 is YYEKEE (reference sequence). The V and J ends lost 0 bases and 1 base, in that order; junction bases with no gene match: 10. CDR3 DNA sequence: TGTGCCAGCAGCTTGGCCTGGGGACAGTGGGCTTCCTACGAGCAGTACTTC. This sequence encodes CASSLAWGQWASYEQYF.

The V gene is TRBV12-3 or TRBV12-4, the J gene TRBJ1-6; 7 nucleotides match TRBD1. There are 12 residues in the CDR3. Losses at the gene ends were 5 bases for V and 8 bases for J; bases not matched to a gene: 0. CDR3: CASSGTDSPLHF. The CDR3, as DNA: TGTGCCAGCAGTGGGACAGATTCACCCCTCCACTTT.

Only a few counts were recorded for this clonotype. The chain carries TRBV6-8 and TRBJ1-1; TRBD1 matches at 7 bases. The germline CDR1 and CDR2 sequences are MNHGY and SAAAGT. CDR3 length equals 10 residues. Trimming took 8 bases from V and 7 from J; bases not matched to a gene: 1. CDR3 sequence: CASGDSEAFF. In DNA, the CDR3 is TGTGCCAGCGGGGACAGTGAAGCTTTCTTT.

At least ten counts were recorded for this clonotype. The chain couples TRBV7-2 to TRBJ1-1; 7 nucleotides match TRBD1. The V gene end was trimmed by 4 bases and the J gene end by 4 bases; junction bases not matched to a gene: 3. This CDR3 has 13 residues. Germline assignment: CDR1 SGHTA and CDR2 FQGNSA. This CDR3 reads CASSYGQVTEAFF. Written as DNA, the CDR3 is TGTGCCAGCAGCTACGGACAGGTCACTGAAGCTTTCTTT.

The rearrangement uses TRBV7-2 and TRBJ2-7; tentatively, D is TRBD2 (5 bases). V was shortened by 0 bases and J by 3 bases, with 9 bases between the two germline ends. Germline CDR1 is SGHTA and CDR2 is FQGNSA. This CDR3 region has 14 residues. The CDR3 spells CASSLAPGNYEQYF. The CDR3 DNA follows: TGTGCCAGCAGCTTAGCGCCGGGAAACTACGAGCAGTACTTC.

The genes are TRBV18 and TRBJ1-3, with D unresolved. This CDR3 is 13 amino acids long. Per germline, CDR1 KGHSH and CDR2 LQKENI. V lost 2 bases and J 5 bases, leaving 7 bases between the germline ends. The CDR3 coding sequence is TGTGCCAGCTCACCAGGAGGGAGAAACACCATATATTTT. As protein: CASSPGGRNTIYF.

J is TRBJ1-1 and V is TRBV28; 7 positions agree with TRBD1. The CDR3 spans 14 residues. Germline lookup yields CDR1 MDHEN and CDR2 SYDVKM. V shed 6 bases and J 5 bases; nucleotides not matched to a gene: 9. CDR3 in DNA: TGTGCCAGCAGCCAAGACAGGGCGAGGACTGAAGCTTTCTTT. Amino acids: CASSQDRARTEAFF.

The CDR3: CASSEEGGQVYEQYV. The CDR3 nucleotides read TGTGCCAGCAGTGAAGAAGGGGGACAAGTCTACGAGCAGTACGTC. The chain carries TRBV6-1 and TRBJ2-7; the D gene is possibly TRBD1 (6 bases). Germline V gives CDR1 MNHNS, CDR2 SASEGT. V was pared by 1 base and J by 3 bases, with 13 bases between. The CDR3 is made up of 15 amino acids.

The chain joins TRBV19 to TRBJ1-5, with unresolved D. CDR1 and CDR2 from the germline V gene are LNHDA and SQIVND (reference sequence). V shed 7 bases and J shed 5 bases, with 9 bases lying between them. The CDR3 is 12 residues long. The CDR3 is CASTATDQPQHF. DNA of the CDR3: TGTGCCAGTACTGCCACCGATCAGCCCCAGCATTTT.

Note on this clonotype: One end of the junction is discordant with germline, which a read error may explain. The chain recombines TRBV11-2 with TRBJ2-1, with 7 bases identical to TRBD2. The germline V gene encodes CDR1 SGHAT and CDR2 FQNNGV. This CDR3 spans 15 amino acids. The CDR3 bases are TGTGTCAGCAGCTTACTAGCGATCTCCTACAATGAGCAGTTCTTC. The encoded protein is CVSSLLAISYNEQFF.